This T cell receptor beta chain derives from a study of T cells after posttransplantation cyclophosphamide. After removal of 4 bases from V and 3 bases from J, the junction contained 12 bases not matched to a gene. The CDR3 sequence is 16 residues long. The germline gives CDR1 SGHRS, CDR2 YFSETQ. The repertoire was sequenced with immunoSEQ multiplex PCR; TCRdb's copy has only in-frame clones and lacks some. This repertoire shows about 42,000 clones, about 92% found once; its top ten account for 2% to 3%. Study conclusions and caveats: Skin or GI-infiltrating T cells shared few TRB sequences with blood. Later blood repertoires were often dominated by clones from the donor CD8+ memory compartment. TRB clonality was highly associated with recipient CMV seropositivity and reactivation.

Treatment was busulfan-fludarabine conditioning, a marrow graft, and cyclophosphamide on days +3 and +4. To note about this clone: Its antigen is not known.

The V call is TRBV5-1, the J call TRBJ1-2; TRBD1 agrees at 7 bases. Source: PBMCs, taken about 62 days after allogeneic stem cell transplant with posttransplant cyclophosphamide. This receptor was identified in a male patient between 55 and 70 years old who received an allogeneic stem cell transplant from a related donor and was CMV-positive. Some T cells may be the graft donor's. CDR3 sequence: CASSPGTASRHYGYTF. CDR3 DNA sequence: TGCGCCAGCAGCCCCGGGACAGCCTCACGGCACTATGGCTACACCTTC.